The 11 T cell receptor beta chains below come from one sample, sequenced in a study of cytomegalovirus exposure and HLA in healthy donors. The primer mix had 60 Vbeta and 13 Jbeta primers. TCRdb's copy holds only in-frame clones and misses some; the assay was immunoSEQ multiplex PCR. Of 100,000 to 130,000 clones in the sample, 60% to 75% were seen once. Sequencing input: PBMCs. The receptors were gathered from a man younger than 45 in good health and CMV-seronegative.

The chain links TRBV4-1 to TRBJ2-1, with TRBD2 matching 15 bases. V lost 3 bases and J lost 0; bases outside the gene matches: 9. The CDR3 length is 20 residues. CDR1 and CDR2 from the germline V gene are MGHRA and YSYEKL. The DNA of the CDR3 is TGCGCCAGCAGCCATCTGGGACTAGCGGGAGGTAGGAGCTCCTACAATGAGCAGTTCTTC. Amino acids: CASSHLGLAGGRSSYNEQFF.

The chain uses TRBV9 and TRBJ2-2, with D unclear. Looked up from germline, CDR1 is SGDLS and CDR2 is YYNGEE. V lost 0 bases and J lost 0, with 6 bases in between. There are 15 residues in the CDR3. CDR3 coding DNA: TGTGCCAGCAGCGTAGGAACTTCGAACACCGGGGAGCTGTTTTTT. Amino acid sequence: CASSVGTSNTGELFF. Combining the CDR3 with reference TRBV9 and TRBJ2-2 gives the whole variable domain DSGVTQTPKHLITATGQRVTLRCSPRSGDLSVYWYQQSLDQGLQFLIQYYNGEERAKGNILERFSAQQFPDLHSELNLSSLELGDSALYFCASSVGTSNTGELFFGEGSRLTVL.

This clone was observed once. The chain couples TRBV28 to TRBJ1-5; D call uncertain. The CDR3 spans 17 residues. Trimming shortened V by 5 bases and J by 0 bases, and 17 bases separated the two germline ends. Germline-derived CDR1 and CDR2 are MDHEN and SYDVKM. The CDR3 sequence is CASSPGITFYSNQPQHF. In DNA form, the CDR3 reads TGTGCCAGCAGTCCGGGGATTACATTTTATAGCAATCAGCCCCAGCATTTT.

The chain is built from TRBV11-3 and TRBJ2-7, with 9 nucleotides matching TRBD1. V shed 5 bases and J 6 bases; nucleotides not matched to a gene: 11. CDR1 SGHNT and CDR2 YENEEA come from the germline V gene. The CDR3 is made up of 15 amino acids. CDR3 protein: CASSTRSGTGFEQYF. In nucleotides, the CDR3 is TGTGCCAGCAGCACTAGGTCCGGGACAGGGTTCGAGCAGTACTTC.

V and J are TRBV28 and TRBJ2-3; TRBD1 agrees at 8 bases. The CDR3 is made up of 14 amino acids. The trim removed 10 bases at V and 0 bases at J, leaving 6 bases unmatched. Germline CDR1 reads MDHEN; CDR2 reads SYDVKM. The CDR3 region has the DNA TGTGCCATAGGAACAGGGGGTAGCACAGATACGCAGTATTTT. As protein: CAIGTGGSTDTQYF. The full variable domain, in which reference TRBV28 and TRBJ2-3 provide the parts outside the CDR3, is DVKVTQSSRYLVKRTGEKVFLECVQDMDHENMFWYRQDPGLGLRLIYFSYDVKMKEKGDIPEGYSVSREKKERFSLILESASTNQTSMYLCAIGTGGSTDTQYFGPGTRLTVL.

The chain links TRBV9 to TRBJ2-1; 12 bases align to TRBD2. The CDR3 contains 18 residues. CDR1 SGDLS and CDR2 YYNGEE come from the germline V gene. V dropped 3 bases and J dropped 5; count of bases not matched to a gene: 12. Here the CDR3 reads CASSDRLAGDIADNEQFF. Here the CDR3 DNA reads TGTGCCAGCAGCGACCGACTAGCGGGAGACATAGCGGACAATGAGCAGTTCTTC.

V usage is TRBV9 and J usage is TRBJ2-1; the D gene is possibly TRBD2 (5 bases). Germline V CDR1 and CDR2: SGDLS, YYNGEE. This CDR3 region has 14 residues. The ends were cut back, 0 bases at V and 14 bases at J, with 18 bases in the middle. The CDR3 region is CASSVGPTAAEEFF. The DNA for the CDR3 is TGTGCCAGCAGCGTAGGACCCACGGCAGCGGAAGAGTTCTTC.

The table lists this clone with a count of one. The chain is built from TRBV7-9 and TRBJ2-7; 7 bases map to TRBD2. J lost 5 bases, V lost 7 bases, and 20 bases had no gene match. The V gene's germline CDR1 is SEHNR and CDR2 FQNEAQ (reference sequence). CDR3 length: 17 amino acids. The DNA for the CDR3 is TGTGCCAGCACCCTTAGAGGGCAGGGAGGGGTTCGCAACGAGCAGTACTTC. Its translation: CASTLRGQGGVRNEQYF. The whole variable domain, remainder taken from reference TRBV7-9 and TRBJ2-7, is DTGVSQNPRHKITKRGQNVTFRCDPISEHNRLYWYRQTLGQGPEFLTYFQNEAQLEKSRLLSDRFSAERPKGSFSTLEIQRTEQGDSAMYLCASTLRGQGGVRNEQYFGPGTRLTVT.

This clone has only one observation. The chain is built from TRBV10-3 and TRBJ1-3, with D possibly matching TRBD1 (5 bases). There are 15 residues in the CDR3. Germline lookup yields CDR1 ENHRY and CDR2 SYGVKD. V was shortened by 0 bases and J by 1 base, with 7 bases between the two germline ends. The CDR3 here is CAISESQGSGNTIYF. CDR3 nucleotides: TGTGCCATCAGTGAGTCCCAGGGATCTGGAAACACCATATATTTT.

Remarks on this clone: The junction departs from the called germline gene at one end, perhaps through a read error. V and J are TRBV7-9 and TRBJ2-7, with D perhaps being TRBD1 or TRBD2 (9 bases each). The CDR3 extends over 15 amino acids. Germline-derived CDR1 and CDR2 are SEHNR and FQNEAQ (reference sequence). The CDR3 reads CASSLAGTGLDEQYF. CDR3 DNA: TGTGCCAGCAGCCTAGCGGGGACAGGGCTTGACGAGCAGTACTTC.

This clone came up once. The chain employs TRBV2 and TRBJ2-1; D might be TRBD1 (6 bases). The CDR3 consists of 13 residues. The germline V gene encodes CDR1 SNHLY and CDR2 FYNNEI. Trimming removed 6 bases from V and 6 bases from J, with 12 bases in between. CDR3 DNA sequence: TGTGCCAGCAGCAGGCTAGGGGGCAATGAGCAGTTCTTC. Amino acids: CASSRLGGNEQFF.